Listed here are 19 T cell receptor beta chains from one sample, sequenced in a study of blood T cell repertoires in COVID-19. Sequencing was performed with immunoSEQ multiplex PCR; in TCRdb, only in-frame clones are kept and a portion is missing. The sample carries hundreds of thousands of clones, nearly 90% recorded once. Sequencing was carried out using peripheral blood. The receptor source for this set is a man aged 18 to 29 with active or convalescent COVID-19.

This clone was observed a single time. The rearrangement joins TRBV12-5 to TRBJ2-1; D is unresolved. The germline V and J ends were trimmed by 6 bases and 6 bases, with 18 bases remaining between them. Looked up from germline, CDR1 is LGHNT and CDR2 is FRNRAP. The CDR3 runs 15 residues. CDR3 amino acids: CASGPEPAALNEQFF. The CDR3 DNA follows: TGTGCTAGTGGCCCCGAGCCTGCCGCCCTCAATGAGCAGTTCTTC. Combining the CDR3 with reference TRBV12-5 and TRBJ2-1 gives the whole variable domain DARVTQTPRHKVTEMGQEVTMRCQPILGHNTVFWYRQTMMQGLELLAYFRNRAPLDDSGMPKDRFSAEMPDATLATLKIQPSEPRDSAVYFCASGPEPAALNEQFFGPGTRLTVL.

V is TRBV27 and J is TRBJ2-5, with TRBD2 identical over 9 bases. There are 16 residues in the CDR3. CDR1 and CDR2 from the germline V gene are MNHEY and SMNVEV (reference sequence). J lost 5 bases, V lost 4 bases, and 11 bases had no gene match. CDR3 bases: TGTGCCAGCAGTTCGAGCTCCCCTAGCGGGGATGAGACCCAGTACTTC. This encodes CASSSSSPSGDETQYF.

The CDR3 sequence: CASSLAGLATNIQYF. CDR3 coding DNA: TGTGCCAGCAGCTTAGCGGGACTAGCGACAAACATTCAGTACTTC. The chain is built from TRBV7-2 and TRBJ2-4; 10 bases agree with TRBD2. With V trimmed by 0 bases and J by 6 bases, 2 bases remained unmatched. Germline CDR1 reads SGHTA; CDR2 reads FQGNSA. The length of the CDR3 is 15 residues.

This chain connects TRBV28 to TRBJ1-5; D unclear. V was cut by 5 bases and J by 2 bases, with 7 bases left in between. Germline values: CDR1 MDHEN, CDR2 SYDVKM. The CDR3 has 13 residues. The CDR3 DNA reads TGTGCCAGCAGTCCCGGGGGCAATCAGCCCCAGCATTTT. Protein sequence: CASSPGGNQPQHF.

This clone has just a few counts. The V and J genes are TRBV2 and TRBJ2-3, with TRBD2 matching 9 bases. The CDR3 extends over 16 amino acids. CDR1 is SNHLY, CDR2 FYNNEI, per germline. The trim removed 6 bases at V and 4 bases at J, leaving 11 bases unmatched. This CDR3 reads CASSPGAGGLADTQYF. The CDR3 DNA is TGTGCCAGCAGCCCCGGGGCGGGAGGGTTGGCAGATACGCAGTATTTT.

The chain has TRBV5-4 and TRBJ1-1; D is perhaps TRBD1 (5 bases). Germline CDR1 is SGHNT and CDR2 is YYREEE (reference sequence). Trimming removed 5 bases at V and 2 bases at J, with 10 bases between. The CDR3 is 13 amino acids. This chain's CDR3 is CASSPDTNTEAFF. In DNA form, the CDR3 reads TGTGCCAGCAGTCCGGACACAAACACTGAAGCTTTCTTT.

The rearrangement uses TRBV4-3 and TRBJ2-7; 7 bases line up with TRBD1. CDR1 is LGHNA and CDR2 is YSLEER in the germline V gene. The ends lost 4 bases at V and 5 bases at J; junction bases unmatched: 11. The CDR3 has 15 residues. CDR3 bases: TGCGCCAGCAGCCTCCTCCAGTCGAGGGGGCACGAGCAGTACTTC. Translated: CASSLLQSRGHEQYF.

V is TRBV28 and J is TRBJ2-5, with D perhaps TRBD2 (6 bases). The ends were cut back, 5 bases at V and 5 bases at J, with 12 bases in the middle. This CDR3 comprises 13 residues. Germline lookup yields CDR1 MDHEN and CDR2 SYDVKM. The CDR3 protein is CASSPAGRETQYF. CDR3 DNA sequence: TGTGCCAGCAGTCCTGCGGGAAGGGAGACCCAGTACTTC. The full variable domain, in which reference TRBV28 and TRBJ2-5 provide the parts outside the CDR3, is DVKVTQSSRYLVKRTGEKVFLECVQDMDHENMFWYRQDPGLGLRLIYFSYDVKMKEKGDIPEGYSVSREKKERFSLILESASTNQTSMYLCASSPAGRETQYFGPGTRLLVL.

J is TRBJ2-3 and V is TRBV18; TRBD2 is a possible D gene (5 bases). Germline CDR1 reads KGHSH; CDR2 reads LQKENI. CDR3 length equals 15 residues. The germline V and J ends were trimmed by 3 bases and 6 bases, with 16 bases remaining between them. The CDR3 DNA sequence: TGTGCCAGCTCACCGGCGGGCGGCGCTAGGGATACGCAGTATTTT. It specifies CASSPAGGARDTQYF.

The CDR3: CASSSQLQETQYF. CDR3 nucleotide sequence: TGTGCCAGCAGCTCCCAGTTGCAAGAGACCCAGTACTTC. The chain links TRBV7-6 to TRBJ2-5; D remains ambiguous. The length of the CDR3 is 13 residues. V lost 4 bases, J lost 2 bases, and 8 bases lay in between. Germline CDR1 and CDR2: SGHVS and FNYEAQ.

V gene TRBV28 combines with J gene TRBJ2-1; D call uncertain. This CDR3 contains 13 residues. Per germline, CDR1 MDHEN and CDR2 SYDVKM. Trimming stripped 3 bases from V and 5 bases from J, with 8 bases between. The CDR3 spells CASSLALNNEQFF. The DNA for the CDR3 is TGTGCCAGCAGTTTGGCCTTAAACAATGAGCAGTTCTTC.

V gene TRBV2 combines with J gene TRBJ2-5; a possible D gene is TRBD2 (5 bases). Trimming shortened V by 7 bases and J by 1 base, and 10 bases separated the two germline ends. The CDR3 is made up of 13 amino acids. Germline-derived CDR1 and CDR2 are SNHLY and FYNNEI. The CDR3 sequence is CASTPGIQETQYF. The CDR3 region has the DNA TGTGCCAGCACACCGGGAATCCAAGAGACCCAGTACTTC.

Written as DNA, the CDR3 is TGTGCCAGCAGCTTGGCCCCACCGGTTAACACCATATATTTT. Encoded protein: CASSLAPPVNTIYF. This rearrangement joins TRBV5-6 to TRBJ1-3, with D unresolved. This CDR3 spans 14 amino acids. The V gene lost 0 bases and the J gene lost 7 bases, with 11 bases spanning the gap. Germline V lookup: CDR1 SGHDT, CDR2 YYEEEE.

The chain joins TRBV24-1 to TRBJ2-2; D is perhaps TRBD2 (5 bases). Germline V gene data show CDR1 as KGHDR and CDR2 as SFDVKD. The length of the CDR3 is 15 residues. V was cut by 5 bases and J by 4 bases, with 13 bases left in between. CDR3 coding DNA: TGTGCCACCAGTGCCGAGAGGGCGGGCACCGGGGAGCTGTTTTTT. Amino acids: CATSAERAGTGELFF.

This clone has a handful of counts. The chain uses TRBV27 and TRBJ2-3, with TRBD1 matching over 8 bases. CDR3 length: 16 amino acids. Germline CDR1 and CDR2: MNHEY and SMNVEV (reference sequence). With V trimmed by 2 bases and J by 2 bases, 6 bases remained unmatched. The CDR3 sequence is CASSLTPGGSTDTQYF. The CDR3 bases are TGTGCCAGCAGTTTAACTCCAGGGGGCTCCACAGATACGCAGTATTTT.

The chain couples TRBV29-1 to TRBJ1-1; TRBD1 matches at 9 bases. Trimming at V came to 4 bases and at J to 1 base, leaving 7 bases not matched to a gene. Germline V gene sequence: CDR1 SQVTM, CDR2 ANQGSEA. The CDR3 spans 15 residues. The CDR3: CSVVGGTGRNTEAFF. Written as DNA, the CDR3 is TGCAGCGTTGTTGGGGGGACAGGGAGGAACACTGAAGCTTTCTTT.

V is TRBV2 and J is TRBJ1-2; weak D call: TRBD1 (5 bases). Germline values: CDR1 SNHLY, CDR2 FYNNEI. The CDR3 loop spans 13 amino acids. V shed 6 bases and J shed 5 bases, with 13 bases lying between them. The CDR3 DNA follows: TGTGCCAGCAGGACAGAAGACAGTTATGGCTACACCTTC. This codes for CASRTEDSYGYTF.

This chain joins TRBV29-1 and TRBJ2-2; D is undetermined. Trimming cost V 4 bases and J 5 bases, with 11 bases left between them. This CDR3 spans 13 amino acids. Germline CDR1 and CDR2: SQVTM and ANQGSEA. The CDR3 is CSVVSPRTGELFF. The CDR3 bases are TGCAGCGTTGTATCTCCGAGGACCGGGGAGCTGTTTTTT.

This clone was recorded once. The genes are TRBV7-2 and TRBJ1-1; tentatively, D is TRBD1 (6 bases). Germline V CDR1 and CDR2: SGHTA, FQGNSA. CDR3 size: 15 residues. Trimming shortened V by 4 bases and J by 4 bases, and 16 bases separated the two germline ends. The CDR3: CASSSTNRVGTEAFF. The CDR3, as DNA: TGTGCCAGCAGCTCTACTAACAGGGTTGGCACTGAAGCTTTCTTT.